The rows below give T cell receptor beta chains drawn from one sample of a study of radiation and T cells in renal cell carcinoma. The method was immunoSEQ multiplex PCR; TCRdb's version includes in-frame clones alone and lacks a portion of them. The sample lists roughly 92,000 clones; approximately 82% were seen once. The specimen was blood, collected from a patient whose treatment included radiotherapy and nephrectomy. The receptors shown here come from a man aged 60-69 years with renal cell carcinoma. Both conserved end residues are part of each CDR3. The D gene is left open where the match is weak. Only part of the rows carry a size: once, few, many, or a class if the clone is expanded.

>-|-|TRBV11-2|TRBJ1-1
TGTGCCAGCAGCTGGAGGGGCGCCCCGAACACTGAAGCTTTCTTT
CASSWRGAPNTEAFF
>-|-|TRBV7-2|TRBJ1-3
TGTGCCAGCAGCTTGGGCATCTCTGGAAACACCATATATTTT
CASSLGISGNTIYF
>-|-|TRBV7-3|TRBJ2-2
TGTGCCAGCAGCCTAGGGCGGCGGAACACCGGGGAGCTGTTTTTT
CASSLGRRNTGELFF
>TRBD1|-|TRBV7-6|TRBJ2-1
TGTGCCAGCAGCCGGGACAGGTACAATGAGCAGTTCTTC
CASSRDRYNEQFF
>-|-|TRBV11-3|TRBJ2-5
TGTGCCAGCAGCTTTTCCGCAGGGGACCAAGAGACCCAGTACTTC
CASSFSAGDQETQYF
>-|-|TRBV19|TRBJ1-2
TGTGCCAGTAGTAAGGATCATAACTATGGCTACACCTTC
CASSKDHNYGYTF
>-|-|TRBV29-1|TRBJ1-2
TGCAGCGCCCAACTGGACCAGATTTATGGCTACACCTTC
CSAQLDQIYGYTF
>-|few|TRBV7-9|TRBJ2-1
TGTGCCAGCAGCTTAGGGGCTGCCGGTGAGCAGTTCTTC
CASSLGAAGEQFF
>-|-|TRBV28|TRBJ1-4
TGTGCCAGCAGCCTGGGGCGCGCGACTAATGAAAAACTGTTTTTT
CASSLGRATNEKLFF
>-|once|TRBV6-1|TRBJ1-5
TGTGCCAGCAGTGAACCTACCCCTACCCCCCAGCATTTT
CASSEPTPTPQHF
>-|few|TRBV19|TRBJ2-2
TGTGCCAGTAGTATAGATCGAGGGAACACCGGGGAGCTGTTTTTT
CASSIDRGNTGELFF
>TRBD1|-|TRBV7-2|TRBJ1-2
TGTGCCAGCAGCCCGGACAGGGAACGGACTAACTATGGCTACACCTTC
CASSPDRERTNYGYTF
>-|few|TRBV5-1|TRBJ2-7
TGCGCCAGCAGCCGTTCGAGACTAGGAAGCGACGAGCAGTACTTC
CASSRSRLGSDEQYF
>-|-|TRBV7-2|TRBJ2-5
TGTGCCAGCAGCTTAAGTTTAGAGACCCAGTACTTC
CASSLSLETQYF
>TRBD1|-|TRBV13|TRBJ1-1
TGTGCCAGCAGCCTTCGACAGGGAAACACTGAAGCTTTCTTT
CASSLRQGNTEAFF
>TRBD1|once|TRBV7-3|TRBJ1-1
TGTGCCAGCAGCGGGACAGGGGGGACTGAAGCTTTCTTT
CASSGTGGTEAFF
>TRBD1|-|TRBV19|TRBJ1-2
TGTGCCAGTAGGCCAACAGGGGTTCGCTATGGCTACACCTTC
CASRPTGVRYGYTF
>TRBD1|-|TRBV28|TRBJ2-1
TGTGCCAGCAGTGCGCCCGGGACAGGGGGCTTTTATGAGCAGTTCTTC
CASSAPGTGGFYEQFF
>TRBD1|once|TRBV27|TRBJ1-1
TGTGCCAGCAGGGGTACTTGGGACAGTAGAAATCGAGCTTTCTTT
CASRGTWDSRNRAFF
>-|few|TRBV5-1|TRBJ2-1
TGCGCCAGCAGCCAGAGGGGACTCGGAGCTAATGAGCAGTTCTTC
CASSQRGLGANEQFF
>-|-|TRBV18|TRBJ2-7
TGTGCCAGCTCACCATGGGGCAGGGATACCTACGAGCAGTACTTC
CASSPWGRDTYEQYF
>-|-|TRBV15|TRBJ2-7
TGTGCCACCAGCACTCAGGGCGGGGGCACCTACGAGCAGTACTTC
CATSTQGGGTYEQYF
>TRBD1|-|TRBV13|TRBJ2-7
TGTGCCAGCAGCTTAGGCAGCAGGGGGTGGTTCAGCGAGCAGTACTTC
CASSLGSRGWFSEQYF
>TRBD2|-|TRBV10-1|TRBJ2-1
TGCGCCAGCAGTATCCGGACTAGCGGGCCGTACAATGAGCAGTTCTTC
CASSIRTSGPYNEQFF
>-|few|TRBV4-2|TRBJ2-1
TGTGCCAGCAGCCACCGTCGACTAGTAGATCCCAATGAGCAGTTCTTC
CASSHRRLVDPNEQFF
>-|-|TRBV27|TRBJ2-7
TGTGCCAGCGGGTACGAGCAGTACTTC
CASGYEQYF
>-|-|TRBV6-1|TRBJ1-1
TGTGCCAGCAGTGAATTTCCTACAGGGTCGTTCGCTGAAGCTTTCTTT
CASSEFPTGSFAEAFF
>-|-|TRBV19|TRBJ1-5
TGTGCCAGTAGTATAGGCCGGGTAAGTGGCAATCAGCCCCAGCATTTT
CASSIGRVSGNQPQHF
>TRBD1|-|TRBV7-9|TRBJ1-4
TGTGCCAGCAGCCACTCCGGGACAGGGGTTGAAAAACTGTTTTTT
CASSHSGTGVEKLFF
>-|-|TRBV6-5|TRBJ1-1
TGTGCCAGCAGTTACTATGGGGGGGAAACTGAAGCTTTCTTT
CASSYYGGETEAFF
>TRBD2|-|TRBV10-3|TRBJ2-3
TGTGCCATCAAAACTAGCGGGAGAACTAGCACAGATACGCAGTATTTT
CAIKTSGRTSTDTQYF
>TRBD1|-|TRBV6-1|TRBJ2-1
TGTGCCAGCAGTGAAGGGCCCGGGACAGGGGGCCGCAATGAGCAGTTCTTC
CASSEGPGTGGRNEQFF
>-|-|TRBV29-1|TRBJ1-2
TGCAGCGTTGAGAAGAGCGGCGGCTACACCTTC
CSVEKSGGYTF
>-|-|TRBV2|TRBJ1-4
TGTGCCAGCAGCGCCCTTGGCAGGTCAACTAATGAAAAACTGTTTTTT
CASSALGRSTNEKLFF
>-|once|TRBV15|TRBJ1-2
TGTGCCACCAGCATTGGTAACTATGGCTACACCTTC
CATSIGNYGYTF
>TRBD2|-|TRBV30|TRBJ2-1
TGTGCCTGGATGGGGGCGGGAGGGCCCTACAATGAGCAGTTCTTC
CAWMGAGGPYNEQFF
>-|-|TRBV5-1|TRBJ1-5
TGCGCCAGCAGCGTGGGACTTCCCGGAACGTCAGCCCAGCATTTT
CASSVGLPGTSAQHF
>-|-|TRBV7-2|TRBJ2-2
TGTGCCAGCAGCCCCCCCGGGGAGCTGTTTTTT
CASSPPGELFF
>-|once|TRBV12-5|TRBJ2-3
TGTGCTAGTGCGTCTAGCACAGATACGCAGTATTTT
CASASSTDTQYF
>-|-|TRBV28|TRBJ1-4
TGTGCCAGCAGGGCCGGAGCGGGTAATGAAAAACTGTTTTTT
CASRAGAGNEKLFF
>-|few|TRBV5-1|TRBJ1-6
TGCGCCAGCAGCTTGGGTGGGATGAATTCACCCCTCCACTTT
CASSLGGMNSPLHF
>TRBD2|-|TRBV5-1|TRBJ2-5
TGCGCCACGTCCCCGGTAGCGGGAGCCGGAGAGACCCAGTACTTC
CATSPVAGAGETQYF
>-|-|TRBV4-2|TRBJ2-1
TGTGCCAGCAGCCAAGACCTGGCGTCGTATGAGCAGTTCTTC
CASSQDLASYEQFF
>TRBD2|-|TRBV29-1|TRBJ2-1
TGCAGCGTTGATAGCGGGAGGGCATACAATGAGCAGTTCTTC
CSVDSGRAYNEQFF
>-|-|TRBV28|TRBJ1-1
TGTGCCAGCACCCCTTGGGCGGCGAGGGAGGCTTTCTTT
CASTPWAAREAFF
>-|-|TRBV11-2|TRBJ2-7
TGTGCCAGCAGCTTAGCTGGCCGAGAAGGATTTGACGAGCAGTACTTC
CASSLAGREGFDEQYF
>TRBD2|once|TRBV7-9|TRBJ2-1
TGTGCCAGCAGCTTAGTTGGGGTAGCGGGAGATTACAATGAGCAGTTCTTC
CASSLVGVAGDYNEQFF
>-|few|TRBV28|TRBJ2-1
TGTGCCAGCAGTTTCTCTCTCATCAGGAACAATGAGCAGTTCTTC
CASSFSLIRNNEQFF
>-|-|TRBV11-2|TRBJ2-3
TGTGCCAGCAGCTTATTGGGATCGACCACAGATACGCAGTATTTT
CASSLLGSTTDTQYF
>TRBD1|-|TRBV5-4|TRBJ2-7
TGTGCCAGCAGCACCCGGACAGGGGGCAACTACGAGCAGTACTTC
CASSTRTGGNYEQYF
>-|-|TRBV4-3|TRBJ2-1
TGCGCCAGCAGCCAGACTAGCCGGAGGGGGGAGCAGTTCTTC
CASSQTSRRGEQFF